The rows below give T cell receptor beta chains drawn from one sample of a study of a mutant IDH1 vaccine in newly diagnosed glioma. Sequencing used immunoSEQ multiplex PCR; TCRdb keeps in-frame clones, though not all of them. The sample lists some 50,000 clones; 86% were seen once. Material: PBMCs, obtained from a glioma patient treated with radiotherapy, temozolomide or both. These receptors were taken from a man in his forties with glioma. The CDR3 runs from the conserved cysteine through the conserved F or W. D genes are given only for firm matches. The size entry is marked missing in some rows and otherwise reads once, few, many or a size class.

V	J	D	size	CDR3	DNA
TRBV6-5	TRBJ1-2	.	.	CASSYSSEGHNYGYTF	TGTGCCAGCAGTTACTCGAGTGAAGGGCACAACTATGGCTACACCTTC
TRBV19	TRBJ1-2	.	.	CASRPRAANYGYTF	TGTGCCAGTAGACCCAGGGCTGCTAACTATGGCTACACCTTC
TRBV2	TRBJ1-2	.	.	CASSKDSYGYTF	TGTGCCAGCAGTAAAGACAGCTATGGCTACACCTTC
TRBV7-8	TRBJ1-5	.	.	CASSLEGGTFNQPQHF	TGTGCCAGCAGCTTAGAGGGGGGGACCTTCAATCAGCCCCAGCATTTT
TRBV9	TRBJ2-3	.	few	CASSALSLDTQYF	TGTGCCAGCAGCGCTTTAAGTCTAGATACGCAGTATTTT
TRBV7-8	TRBJ1-3	.	.	CASSSTSQAGNTIYF	TGTGCCAGCAGCTCCACGAGTCAGGCTGGAAACACCATATATTTT
TRBV7-9	TRBJ1-1	.	.	CASSLFPPKVRTEAFF	TGTGCCAGCAGCTTATTCCCGCCAAAGGTTAGGACTGAAGCTTTCTTT
TRBV18	TRBJ2-2	.	.	CASSPGGPNTGELFF	TGTGCCAGCTCTCCCGGGGGACCCAACACCGGGGAGCTGTTTTTT
TRBV10-3	TRBJ1-1	.	.	CAISDGAAEAFF	TGTGCCATCAGTGATGGAGCGGCTGAGGCTTTCTTT
TRBV7-2	TRBJ2-3	TRBD2	once	CASSFGTSGSSDTQYF	TGTGCCAGCAGCTTTGGGACTAGCGGGAGTTCAGATACGCAGTATTTT
TRBV10-3	TRBJ1-5	TRBD1	.	CAIRDRDGSNQPQHF	TGTGCCATCAGGGACAGGGATGGTAGCAATCAGCCCCAGCATTTT
TRBV19	TRBJ2-7	TRBD2	.	CASSRGEGTTNEQYF	TGTGCCAGCTCACGGGGGGAGGGCACAACAAACGAGCAGTACTTC
TRBV15	TRBJ1-3	.	once	CATSRDGEIVSGNTIYF	TGTGCCACCAGCAGAGATGGAGAAATCGTCTCTGGAAACACCATATATTTT
TRBV19	TRBJ1-3	.	.	CASSAWTNSGNTIYF	TGTGCCAGTAGTGCTTGGACTAACTCTGGAAACACCATATATTTT
TRBV7-6	TRBJ1-5	.	.	CASSKGTVGNQPQHF	TGTGCCAGCAGCAAGGGGACCGTCGGCAATCAGCCCCAGCATTTT
TRBV9	TRBJ2-1	TRBD2	.	CASSPLLAGARNEQFF	TGTGCCAGCAGCCCGTTACTAGCGGGAGCGCGGAATGAGCAGTTCTTC
TRBV29-1	TRBJ2-3	TRBD1	.	CSVVIGQGANTQYF	TGCAGCGTTGTTATAGGACAGGGCGCAAATACGCAGTATTTT
TRBV25-1	TRBJ2-7	TRBD1	few	CASSPTGSYEQYF	TGTGCCAGCAGTCCGACAGGGTCCTACGAGCAGTACTTC
TRBV7-2	TRBJ1-2	TRBD1	.	CASSRTGEPYGYTF	TGTGCCAGCAGTCGTACAGGGGAGCCCTATGGCTACACCTTC
TRBV5-4	TRBJ1-2	.	.	CASSLSAGANYGYTF	TGTGCCAGCAGCTTGTCTGCAGGCGCTAACTATGGCTACACCTTC
TRBV2	TRBJ2-1	TRBD2	few	CAGGLAGVEQFF	TGTGCCGGGGGACTAGCGGGAGTGGAGCAGTTCTTC
TRBV19	TRBJ2-7	TRBD1	few	CASSLQGALYEQYF	TGTGCCAGTAGTTTACAGGGGGCGCTTTACGAGCAGTACTTC
TRBV5-6	TRBJ2-5	.	.	CASRYTSFQETQYF	TGTGCCAGCAGATATACCAGCTTCCAAGAGACCCAGTACTTC
TRBV19	TRBJ2-7	.	once	CASSIPGSYEQYF	TGTGCCAGTAGTATCCCTGGCTCCTACGAGCAGTACTTC
TRBV7-8	TRBJ2-5	.	.	CASSLSDQETQYF	TGTGCCAGCAGCTTATCAGATCAAGAGACCCAGTACTTC
TRBV28	TRBJ2-4	.	.	CASRPGGGKNIQYF	TGTGCCAGCAGACCCGGGGGAGGAAAAAACATTCAGTACTTC
TRBV4-2	TRBJ1-6	.	.	CASSQDRFNSPLHF	TGTGCCAGCAGCCAAGACAGGTTCAATTCACCCCTCCACTTT
TRBV5-6	TRBJ2-7	TRBD2	.	CASSLRRTRVEQYF	TGTGCCAGCAGCTTGCGGAGGACTAGGGTTGAGCAGTACTTC
TRBV2	TRBJ1-5	TRBD1	.	CASSGGTGSSAQHF	TGTGCCAGCAGTGGAGGGACAGGTTCGTCGGCCCAGCATTTT
TRBV18	TRBJ1-5	.	few	CASSPSGTPNQPQHF	TGTGCCAGCTCACCGTCCGGGACTCCTAATCAGCCCCAGCATTTT
TRBV9	TRBJ2-6	.	.	CASSLPGANVLTF	TGTGCCAGCAGTTTACCTGGGGCCAACGTCCTGACTTTC
TRBV6-6	TRBJ2-3	.	.	CASSYYRTSTDTQYF	TGTGCCAGCAGTTACTACCGGACTAGCACAGATACGCAGTATTTT
TRBV2	TRBJ2-7	TRBD2	.	CATQARTGGNYEQYF	TGTGCCACACAAGCACGGACGGGGGGAAACTACGAGCAGTACTTC
TRBV29-1	TRBJ1-5	.	few	CSVVDSNQPQHF	TGCAGCGTTGTAGATAGCAATCAGCCCCAGCATTTT
TRBV10-3	TRBJ2-7	TRBD2	.	CAISGTGLASEQYF	TGTGCCATCAGTGGGACGGGACTAGCGTCCGAGCAGTACTTC
TRBV18	TRBJ2-1	TRBD2	.	CASSPSGRAEQFF	TGTGCCAGCTCACCTAGCGGGAGGGCTGAGCAGTTCTTC
TRBV14	TRBJ2-5	.	.	CASRGVGGETQYF	TGTGCCAGCCGAGGGGTAGGCGGGGAGACCCAGTACTTC
TRBV4-2	TRBJ1-2	.	.	CASSQDLPNYGYTF	TGTGCCAGCAGCCAAGATCTACCTAACTATGGCTACACCTTC
TRBV7-2	TRBJ1-1	.	few	CASSRSREATEAFF	TGTGCCAGCAGCCGCTCCCGGGAGGCCACTGAAGCTTTCTTT